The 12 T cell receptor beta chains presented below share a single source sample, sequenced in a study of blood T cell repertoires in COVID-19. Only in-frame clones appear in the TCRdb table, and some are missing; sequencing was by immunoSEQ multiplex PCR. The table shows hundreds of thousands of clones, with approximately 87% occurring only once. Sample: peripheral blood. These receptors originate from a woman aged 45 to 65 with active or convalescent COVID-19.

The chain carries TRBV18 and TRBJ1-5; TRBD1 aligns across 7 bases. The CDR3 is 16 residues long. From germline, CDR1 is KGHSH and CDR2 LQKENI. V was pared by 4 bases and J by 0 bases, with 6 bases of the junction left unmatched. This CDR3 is CASSRQGTNSNQPQHF. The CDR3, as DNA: TGTGCCAGCTCACGACAGGGCACAAATAGCAATCAGCCCCAGCATTTT.

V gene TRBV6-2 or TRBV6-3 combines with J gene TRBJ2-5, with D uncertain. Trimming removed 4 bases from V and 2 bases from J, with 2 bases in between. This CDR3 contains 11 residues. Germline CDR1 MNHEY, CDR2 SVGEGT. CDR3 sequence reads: CASSSQETQYF. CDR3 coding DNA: TGTGCCAGCAGTTCACAAGAGACCCAGTACTTC.

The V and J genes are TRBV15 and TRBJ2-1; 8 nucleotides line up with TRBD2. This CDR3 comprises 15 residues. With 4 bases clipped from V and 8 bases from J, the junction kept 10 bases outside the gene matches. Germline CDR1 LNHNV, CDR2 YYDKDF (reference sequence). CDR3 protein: CATSKRLAGGDEQFF. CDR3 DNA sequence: TGTGCCACCAGCAAGAGGCTAGCGGGCGGGGATGAGCAGTTCTTC.

This CDR3 is CAISEGPQSGGYTF. DNA for the CDR3: TGTGCCATCAGTGAGGGACCACAGTCGGGAGGCTACACCTTC. The chain links TRBV10-3 to TRBJ1-2; D gene unclear. Trimming cost V 2 bases and J 8 bases, with 15 bases left between them. The CDR3 is 14 residues long. The V gene's germline CDR1 is ENHRY and CDR2 SYGVKD.

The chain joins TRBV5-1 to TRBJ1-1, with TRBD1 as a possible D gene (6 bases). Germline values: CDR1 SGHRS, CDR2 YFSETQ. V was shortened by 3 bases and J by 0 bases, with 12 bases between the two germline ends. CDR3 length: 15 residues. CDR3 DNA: TGCGCCAGCAGCTCGGGAGGGGGGCTGAACACTGAAGCTTTCTTT. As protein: CASSSGGGLNTEAFF.

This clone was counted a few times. The CDR3 protein is CASSLSTGTEAFF. DNA of the CDR3: TGTGCCAGCTCACTATCGACAGGGACTGAAGCTTTCTTT. This chain uses TRBV18 with TRBJ1-1; 7 bases fit TRBD1. Germline lookup yields CDR1 KGHSH and CDR2 LQKENI. The CDR3 runs to 13 residues. V was pared by 4 bases and J by 5 bases, with 4 bases of the junction left unmatched.

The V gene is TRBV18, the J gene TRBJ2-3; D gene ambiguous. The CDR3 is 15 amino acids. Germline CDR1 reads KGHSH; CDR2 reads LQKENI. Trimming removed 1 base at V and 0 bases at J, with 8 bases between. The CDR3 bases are TGTGCCAGCTCACCACAGAGGTTAAGCACAGATACGCAGTATTTT. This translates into CASSPQRLSTDTQYF.

The CDR3 loop is CASSTGHLPNQPQHF. CDR3 coding DNA: TGTGCCAGCAGCACCGGACACCTTCCTAATCAGCCCCAGCATTTT. The chain is built from TRBV7-2 and TRBJ1-5, with D tentatively TRBD1 (5 bases). The CDR3 runs to 15 residues. Germline V gene lookup returns CDR1 SGHTA and CDR2 FQGNSA. Between the trimmed V and J ends, which lost 5 bases and 4 bases, there was a span of 15 bases.

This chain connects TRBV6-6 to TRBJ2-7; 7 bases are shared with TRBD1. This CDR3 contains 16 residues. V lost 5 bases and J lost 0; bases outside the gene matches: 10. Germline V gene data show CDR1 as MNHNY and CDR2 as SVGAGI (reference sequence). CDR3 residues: CASSRDPGTASYEQYF. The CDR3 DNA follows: TGTGCCAGCAGTCGAGATCCCGGGACAGCCTCCTACGAGCAGTACTTC.

The CDR3 here is CAWSVGWTGANSPLHF. The CDR3 nucleotides are TGTGCCTGGAGTGTAGGATGGACAGGGGCGAATTCACCCCTCCACTTT. This rearrangement joins TRBV30 to TRBJ1-6, with 9 bases that match TRBD1. The CDR3 spans 16 residues. Germline V gene data show CDR1 as GTSNPN and CDR2 as SVGIG (reference sequence). V gave up 0 bases and J gave up 7 bases; unmatched junction bases: 7.

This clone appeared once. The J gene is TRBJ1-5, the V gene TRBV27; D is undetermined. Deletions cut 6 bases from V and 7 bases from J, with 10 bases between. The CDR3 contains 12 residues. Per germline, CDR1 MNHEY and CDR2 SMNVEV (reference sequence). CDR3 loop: CASSYGGQPQHF. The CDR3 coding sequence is TGTGCCAGCAGCTACGGAGGGCAGCCCCAGCATTTT.

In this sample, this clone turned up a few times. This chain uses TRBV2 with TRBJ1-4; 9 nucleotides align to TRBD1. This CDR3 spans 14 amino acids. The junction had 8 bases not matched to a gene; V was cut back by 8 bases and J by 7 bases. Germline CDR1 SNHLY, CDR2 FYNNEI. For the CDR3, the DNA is TGTGCCAGCGGGGGGACAGGGTGGTCTGAAAAACTGTTTTTT. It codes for CASGGTGWSEKLFF.